These T cell receptor beta chains were read from a single sample in a study of T cells in Graves' hyperthyroidism and ophthalmopathy. TCRdb recomputed calls from the multiplex PCR reads with MiXCR, one row per CDR3 protein. Of fewer than 650,000 distinct CDR3 sequences listed, approximately 15% are singletons. The specimen sequenced was blood. All receptors come from a woman aged 40 to 50 with Graves' ophthalmopathy. CDR3s include the opening cysteine and the closing phenylalanine or tryptophan. A D gene is named only where the DNA matches it firmly. Some rows have no size entry. The others give once, few or many, or a class for an expanded clone.

NA	TRBJ2-5	TRBV30	many	TGTGCCTGGAGTCCCGGGATTAAAGGGGAGACCCAGTACTTC	CAWSPGIKGETQYF
TRBD1	TRBJ2-7	TRBV11-1	NA	TGTGCCAGCAGCAAACGGCCTGGGACAGGGCCGATCCCAACCTACGAGCAGTACTTC	CASSKRPGTGPIPTYEQYF
NA	TRBJ2-5	TRBV5-1	NA	TGCGCCAGCAGCTTGGAAGGGTGGCGTCAAGAGACCCAGTACTTC	CASSLEGWRQETQYF
NA	TRBJ2-7	TRBV11-3	many	TGTGCCAGCAGCTTAGGTGACAACGGTGGCGAGCAGTACTTC	CASSLGDNGGEQYF
NA	TRBJ2-5	TRBV5-1	many	TGCGCCAGCAGCTCGCCCACAGAGACCCAGTACTTC	CASSSPTETQYF
NA	TRBJ1-5	TRBV4-1	NA	TGCGCCAGCAGCCAAGAATTTTACAACAGGCATAGCAATCAGCCCCAGCATTTT	CASSQEFYNRHSNQPQHF
TRBD1	TRBJ1-5	TRBV7-2	many	TGTGCCAGCAGCGTCACAGGGGGCGATCAGCCCCAGCATTTT	CASSVTGGDQPQHF
TRBD2	TRBJ2-7	TRBV7-2	many	TGTGCCAGCAGCCCCCGGTTGGGGGAGGGCTGGTACGAGCAGTACTTC	CASSPRLGEGWYEQYF
NA	TRBJ2-2	TRBV6-2/TRBV6-3	many	TGTGCCAGCAGTAACCCCCTGCGAGTAGGCGGGAATGCCGGGGAGCTGTTTTTT	CASSNPLRVGGNAGELFF
NA	TRBJ1-1	TRBV6-4	many	TGTGCCAGCAGTGATTCGGACAGTAACACTGAAGCTTTCTTT	CASSDSDSNTEAFF
NA	TRBJ1-2	TRBV6-1	NA	TGTGCCAGCACCTCCGCACAGGCGCTAGCAGGCTACACCTTC	CASTSAQALAGYTF
NA	TRBJ2-7	TRBV7-9	many	TGTGCCAGCAGCTTAGACAGGACCTCCTACGAGCAGTACTTC	CASSLDRTSYEQYF
NA	TRBJ1-5	TRBV12-3/TRBV12-4	many	TGTGCCAGCAGATTACAGGCGAATCAGCCCCAGCATTTT	CASRLQANQPQHF
NA	TRBJ1-6	TRBV10-3	few	TGTGCCATCAGTGAGGGGGGAGGCCCCCTCCACTTT	CAISEGGGPLHF
NA	TRBJ2-3	TRBV20-1	many	TGCAGTGCTAGTACATTTTCGCCAGATACGCAGTATTTT	CSASTFSPDTQYF
NA	TRBJ2-6	TRBV6-5	NA	TGTGCCAGCAGTTACCGCCCCGGGATCTCTGGGGCCAACGTCCTGACTTTC	CASSYRPGISGANVLTF
TRBD1	TRBJ1-1	TRBV19	few	TGTGCCAGTAGCGTCGACAGGGGAAATGGAGCTTTCTTT	CASSVDRGNGAFF
NA	TRBJ1-1	TRBV28	NA	TGTGCCAGCATTCTCAACACTGAAGCTTTCTTT	CASILNTEAFF
NA	TRBJ2-7	TRBV15	many	TGTGCCACCAGCAGAGGATACGAGCAGTACTTC	CATSRGYEQYF
NA	TRBJ1-1	TRBV29-1	NA	TGCAGCGTGGGCTTATCCAACACTGAAGCTTTCTTT	CSVGLSNTEAFF